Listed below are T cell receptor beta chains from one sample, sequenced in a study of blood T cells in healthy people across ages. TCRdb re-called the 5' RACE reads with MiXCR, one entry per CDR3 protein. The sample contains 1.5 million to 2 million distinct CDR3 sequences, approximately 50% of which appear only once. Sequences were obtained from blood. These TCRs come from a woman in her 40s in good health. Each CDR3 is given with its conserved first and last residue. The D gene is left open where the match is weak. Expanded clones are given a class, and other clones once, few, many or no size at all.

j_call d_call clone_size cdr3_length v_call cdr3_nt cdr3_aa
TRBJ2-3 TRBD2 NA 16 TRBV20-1 TGCAGTGCTACTCTAGGGACTAGCGGTTACACAGATACGCAGTATTTT CSATLGTSGYTDTQYF
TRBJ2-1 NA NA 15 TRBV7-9 TGTGCCAGCAGCCCGCCTGCTGTCTCCTACAATGAGCAGTTCTTC CASSPPAVSYNEQFF
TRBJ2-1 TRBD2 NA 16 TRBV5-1 TGCGCCAGCAGCTTGTGGGCTAGCGGGCAAAACAATGAGCAGTTCTTC CASSLWASGQNNEQFF
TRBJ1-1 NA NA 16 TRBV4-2 TGTGCCAGCAGCCAAGTCGTGGGGGGCGCGGGAACTGAAGCTTTCTTT CASSQVVGGAGTEAFF
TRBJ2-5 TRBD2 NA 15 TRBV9 TGTGCCAGCAGCGTAGAGGCGGGGGACCGGGAGACCCAGTACTTC CASSVEAGDRETQYF
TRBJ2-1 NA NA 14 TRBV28 TGTGCCTCAGGTGAAAAGGCCTCCTACAATGAGCAGTTCTTC CASGEKASYNEQFF
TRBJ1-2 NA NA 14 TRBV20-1 TGCAGTGCTAGAGATGCTCAGAAGAACTATGGCTACACCTTC CSARDAQKNYGYTF
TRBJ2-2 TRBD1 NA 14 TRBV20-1 TGCAGTGCTCCGGACAGGGCAGGTCCCGGGGAGCTGTTTTTT CSAPDRAGPGELFF
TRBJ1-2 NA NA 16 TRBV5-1 TGCGCCAGCAGCCCAAGAGACAGGTCAGAGGTGCATGGCTACACCTTC CASSPRDRSEVHGYTF
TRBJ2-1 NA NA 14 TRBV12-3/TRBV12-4 TGTGCCAGCAGTTTATTGAGGGCAGACAATGAGCAGTTCTTC CASSLLRADNEQFF
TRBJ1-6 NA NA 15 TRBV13 TGTGCCAGCACCATACGTGGGGCCGGGGATTCACCCCTCCACTTT CASTIRGAGDSPLHF
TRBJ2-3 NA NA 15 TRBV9 TGTGCCAGCAGCGTAGCCTCCTTGGGGCCAGATACGCAGTATTTT CASSVASLGPDTQYF
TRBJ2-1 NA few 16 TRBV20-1 TGCAGTGCTAGAGATCCTCTGGGGGGCTACTACAATGAGCAGTTCTTC CSARDPLGGYYNEQFF
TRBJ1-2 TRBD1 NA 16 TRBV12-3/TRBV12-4 TGTGCCAGCAGTTTAACGAGGGGGCCCGTGGACTATGGCTACACCTTC CASSLTRGPVDYGYTF
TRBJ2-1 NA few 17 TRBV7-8 TGTGCCAGCACCTCTGGAGGGGGCCGGAGCTCCTACAATGAGCAGTTCTTC CASTSGGGRSSYNEQFF